This T cell receptor beta chain originates from a study of OX40 agonist ivuxolimab in advanced cancers. The wider study: Patients got intravenous ivuxolimab at 0.01 to 10 mg/kg every 2 weeks. Participants, 82.7% male, averaged roughly 60 years of age, ranging from about 23 to 90. Study-wide findings and caveats: Also present in some nonresponders was a low level of normalized T-cell clonal expansion.

The method was immunoSEQ multiplex PCR; TCRdb's version includes in-frame clones alone and lacks a portion of them. Altogether about 7,400 clones are present, more than 75% being singletons, with the ten largest covering 25% to 35%. With regard to this clone: The antigen remains undetermined.

V shed 3 bases and J 2 bases; nucleotides not matched to a gene: 15. The CDR3 contains 19 residues. The germline V gene has CDR1 SEHNR and CDR2 FQNEAQ (reference sequence). The specimen comprised CD4+ or CD8+ T cells sorted from blood, sampled in a trial of the OX40 agonist ivuxolimab. V is TRBV7-9 and J is TRBJ1-4, with TRBD1 matching 7 bases. The receptor's source is an adult with an advanced solid tumor such as melanoma, head and neck, liver or kidney cancer. The CDR3 nucleotides read TGTGCCAGCAGCTTTTCCGGGACAGAGACGCTCGTGACTAATGAAAAACTGTTTTTT. Encoded protein: CASSFSGTETLVTNEKLFF.